This is a list of T cell receptor beta chains from one sample in a study of blood T cell repertoires in COVID-19. Only in-frame clones appear in the TCRdb table, and some are missing; sequencing was by immunoSEQ multiplex PCR. The sample includes 150,000 to 200,000 clones, 88% of them seen just once. Sequenced: peripheral blood. The receptors stem from a man aged 65 to 85 with active or convalescent COVID-19. CDR3s include the opening cysteine and the closing phenylalanine or tryptophan. A D gene is named only where the DNA matches it firmly. Some rows mark clone size as missing; the rest say once, few, many or name a class of expanded clone.

cdr3_nt | cdr3_aa | v_call | d_call | j_call | clone_size
TGCGCCAGCAGCCCGGGACAGGGGGGTGGGGCCAACGTCCTGACTTTC | CASSPGQGGGANVLTF | TRBV5-1 | TRBD1 | TRBJ2-6 | -
TGTGCCAGCAGTTACGAGAGCCAGCCCCAGCATTTT | CASSYESQPQHF | TRBV6-6 | - | TRBJ1-5 | -
TGCGCCAGCAGCTTGGACGGCGGGGTGGGGGCAGATACGCAGTATTTT | CASSLDGGVGADTQYF | TRBV5-1 | - | TRBJ2-3 | -
TGTGCCAGCACCTCCGCCGCTAGCCCTTCCTACAATGAGCAGTTCTTC | CASTSAASPSYNEQFF | TRBV28 | - | TRBJ2-1 | -
TGTGCCAGCAGCTTCCAAGCGGGAGGGGGCTACGAGCAGTACTTC | CASSFQAGGGYEQYF | TRBV11-2 | TRBD2 | TRBJ2-7 | -
TGTGCCAGTAGTATAGGTACACGGAGCTCCTACGAGCAGTACTTC | CASSIGTRSSYEQYF | TRBV19 | - | TRBJ2-7 | -
TGTGCCAGCAGTCCTAGCGGGAGGCGGGAGACCCAGTACTTC | CASSPSGRRETQYF | TRBV28 | TRBD2 | TRBJ2-5 | -
TGTGCCTGGAGTGCCTCCCAAGAGACCCAGTACTTC | CAWSASQETQYF | TRBV30 | - | TRBJ2-5 | -
TGCGCCAGCAGCCTCAACCAGGGGCCAGAGACCCAGTACTTC | CASSLNQGPETQYF | TRBV4-3 | - | TRBJ2-5 | -
TGTGCCAGCAATCGCAGGGTAATCTCCTACGAGCAGTACTTC | CASNRRVISYEQYF | TRBV28 | - | TRBJ2-7 | once
TGTGCCAGCAGAGGAGAGTATAGCACAGATACGCAGTATTTT | CASRGEYSTDTQYF | TRBV5-8 | - | TRBJ2-3 | once
TGTGCCAGCAGCTTAGTTCTGAGCGGGGGGAACGAGCAGTACTTC | CASSLVLSGGNEQYF | TRBV7-2 | TRBD2 | TRBJ2-7 | -
TGTGCCAGCAGCCAAGGGCCTAGCGGGGCACCACCCAATGAGCAGTTCTTC | CASSQGPSGAPPNEQFF | TRBV3-1/TRBV3-2 | TRBD2 | TRBJ2-1 | -
TGTGCCAGCAGTCTACGACAGGGGGAGTCCTATAATTCACCCCTCCACTTT | CASSLRQGESYNSPLHF | TRBV7-2 | TRBD1 | TRBJ1-6 | -
TGTGCCAGCTCAACAGGGCTCTATGGCTACACCTTC | CASSTGLYGYTF | TRBV18 | - | TRBJ1-2 | -
TGTGCCAGCAGCGTAACAACGGGAGTGAACGAGCAGTACTTC | CASSVTTGVNEQYF | TRBV9 | - | TRBJ2-7 | -
TGCAGTGCTAGTGAGCTAGCGGGGGGTCACTACAATGAGCAGTTCTTC | CSASELAGGHYNEQFF | TRBV20-1 | TRBD2 | TRBJ2-1 | -
TGTGCCACTTCGGCCGGGACAGGGGGCATCGAGCAGTACTTC | CATSAGTGGIEQYF | TRBV19 | TRBD1 | TRBJ2-7 | -
TGTGCCAGCAGTTTACGGGGGGAGCTGTTTTTT | CASSLRGELFF | TRBV12-3/TRBV12-4 | - | TRBJ2-2 | -
TGTGGGTCGGCTAGCGGGAGTTACGAGCAGTACTTC | CGSASGSYEQYF | TRBV28 | TRBD2 | TRBJ2-7 | -
TGTGCCAGCAGTCAGACAGGCTCCTACGAGCAGTACTTC | CASSQTGSYEQYF | TRBV25-1 | - | TRBJ2-7 | -
TGCGCCAGCAGCCAACTAAGGGACAGACCGCACACAGATACGCAGTATTTT | CASSQLRDRPHTDTQYF | TRBV4-3 | TRBD1 | TRBJ2-3 | -
TGTGCCAGCAGCCCGCGGGAGGGTGCTGAAAAACTGTTTTTT | CASSPREGAEKLFF | TRBV9 | - | TRBJ1-4 | -
TGTGCCAGCAGTCCCGTGGAGAGCGGCTACACCTTC | CASSPVESGYTF | TRBV6-2/TRBV6-3 | - | TRBJ1-2 | -
TGTGCCAGCAGCTTAGCATCGACAGGGGGCGGATGGGGCAATCAGCCCCAGCATTTT | CASSLASTGGGWGNQPQHF | TRBV7-8 | TRBD1 | TRBJ1-5 | -